This entry lists 16 T cell receptor beta chains sequenced from one sample in a study of blood T cell repertoires in COVID-19. The protocol was immunoSEQ multiplex PCR, while the TCRdb copy is restricted to in-frame clones and leaves out a portion. The data show almost 35,000 clones, 90% to 95% seen once. The sample taken for sequencing was peripheral blood. Receptors originate from a man in his 60s with active or convalescent COVID-19.

The rearrangement links TRBV18 to TRBJ1-1, with D tentatively TRBD1 (5 bases). Germline V gene lookup returns CDR1 KGHSH and CDR2 LQKENI. V lost 5 bases and J lost 3, with 13 bases in between. The CDR3 contains 14 residues. The CDR3 loop reads CASSTTTADTEAFF. In DNA form, the CDR3 reads TGTGCCAGCTCAACAACGACAGCAGACACTGAAGCTTTCTTT.

This clone was recorded once. This chain uses TRBV5-8 with TRBJ1-1, with D perhaps TRBD1 (6 bases). CDR3 length: 16 amino acids. Germline CDR1 and CDR2: SGHTS and YDEGEE. The germline V and J ends were trimmed by 0 bases and 3 bases, with 15 bases remaining between them. The CDR3 sequence: CASSLGNGRGHTEAFF. The CDR3 DNA follows: TGTGCCAGCAGCTTGGGAAACGGCAGGGGACACACTGAAGCTTTCTTT.

CDR3 nucleotide sequence: TGTGCCAGCAGTGACGGAGGAGCGGGAGGACTTACAGATACGCAGTATTTT. Encoded protein: CASSDGGAGGLTDTQYF. The chain employs TRBV6-4 and TRBJ2-3; 9 positions agree with TRBD2. Germline V gene lookup returns CDR1 MRHNA and CDR2 SNTAGT. This CDR3 spans 17 amino acids. V was clipped by 2 bases and J by 3 bases; unmatched bases: 9.

J is TRBJ1-1 and V is TRBV18; D ambiguous. Germline V gene lookup returns CDR1 KGHSH and CDR2 LQKENI. CDR3 length: 14 amino acids. Trimming took off 5 bases at V and 1 base at J, with 11 bases between the two ends. In DNA, the CDR3 is TGTGCCAGCTCATCGGACGGGAAGAACACTGAAGCTTTCTTT. This sequence encodes CASSSDGKNTEAFF.

V usage is TRBV10-1 and J usage is TRBJ2-2, with 9 bases identical to TRBD2. J lost 0 bases, V lost 4 bases, and 3 bases had no gene match. Germline V lookup: CDR1 WNHNN, CDR2 SYGVQD (reference sequence). The CDR3 spans 16 residues. The CDR3 region is CASSGAGGANTGELFF. The CDR3 DNA reads TGCGCCAGCAGTGGAGCGGGGGGCGCGAACACCGGGGAGCTGTTTTTT.

The chain combines TRBV7-9 with TRBJ1-2; a weak D match, TRBD1 (6 bases). Germline V CDR1 and CDR2: SEHNR, FQNEAQ (reference sequence). The V end was cut by 2 bases, the J end by 4 bases, with 14 bases between. CDR3 length: 15 residues. This CDR3 reads CASSLQGTPPYGYTF. CDR3 coding DNA: TGTGCCAGCAGCTTACAGGGGACACCCCCCTATGGCTACACCTTC.

The chain joins TRBV7-9 to TRBJ1-1; the D is unclear. Deletions cut 3 bases from V and 0 bases from J, with 5 bases between. This CDR3 region has 13 residues. Germline V gene lookup returns CDR1 SEHNR and CDR2 FQNEAQ (reference sequence). DNA of the CDR3: TGTGCCAGCAGCTTTACAGTGAACACTGAAGCTTTCTTT. Translated, it gives CASSFTVNTEAFF.

This clone appeared once. V usage is TRBV10-1 and J usage is TRBJ2-7; 9 nucleotides align to TRBD1. Per the germline V gene, CDR1 is WNHNN and CDR2 is SYGVQD (reference sequence). The CDR3 extends over 16 amino acids. V shed 3 bases and J 3 bases; nucleotides not matched to a gene: 9. In DNA form, the CDR3 reads TGCGCCAGCAGTGATGCCGGGACAGGGCATTTCTACGAGCAGTACTTC. Translated, it gives CASSDAGTGHFYEQYF.

V gene TRBV15 combines with J gene TRBJ2-3; 7 bases are a match to TRBD2. The germline V gene encodes CDR1 LNHNV and CDR2 YYDKDF (reference sequence). The CDR3 sequence is 15 residues long. Losses at the gene ends were 3 bases for V and 0 bases for J; bases not matched to a gene: 3. The chain's CDR3 is CATSRASGSTDTQYF. CDR3 DNA sequence: TGTGCCACCAGCAGGGCTAGCGGAAGCACAGATACGCAGTATTTT. Variable domain in full (rest from reference TRBV15 and TRBJ2-3): DAMVIQNPRYQVTQFGKPVTLSCSQTLNHNVMYWYQQKSSQAPKLLFHYYDKDFNNEADTPDNFQSRRPNTSFCFLDIRSPGLGDTAMYLCATSRASGSTDTQYFGPGTRLTVL.

V usage is TRBV5-1 and J usage is TRBJ2-3; tentatively, D is TRBD1 (5 bases). CDR3 size: 15 residues. Trimming removed 2 bases from V and 6 bases from J, with 16 bases in between. CDR1 and CDR2 from the germline V gene are SGHRS and YFSETQ. DNA for the CDR3: TGCGCCAGCAGCTTTTCCCCCCAGGGCGCGGATACGCAGTATTTT. It codes for CASSFSPQGADTQYF.

The chain recombines TRBV27 with TRBJ2-1; 11 nucleotides match TRBD2. J lost 6 bases, V lost 8 bases, and 9 bases had no gene match. This CDR3 spans 15 amino acids. CDR1 is MNHEY, CDR2 SMNVEV, per germline (reference sequence). The CDR3, as DNA: TGTGCCAGCGGGAGGGGACTAGCGGTTCTCAATGAGCAGTTCTTC. Amino acids: CASGRGLAVLNEQFF.

This chain connects TRBV7-9 to TRBJ1-4, with unresolved D. The CDR3 sequence is 13 residues long. The V gene lost 4 bases and the J gene lost 13 bases, with 16 bases spanning the gap. Per germline, CDR1 SEHNR and CDR2 FQNEAQ (reference sequence). In DNA, the CDR3 is TGTGCCAGCAGCTCGAAGACACCCTGGTTACTGTTTTTT. Amino acid sequence: CASSSKTPWLLFF.

This chain uses TRBV2 with TRBJ2-7, with D maybe TRBD1 (6 bases). Germline V gene sequence: CDR1 SNHLY, CDR2 FYNNEI. V lost 6 bases to trimming and J lost 2 bases, with 17 bases between them. The CDR3 runs 15 residues. For the CDR3, the DNA is TGTGCCAGCAGGCCTGACAGGTCTGCTCCCTACGAGCAGTACTTC. It translates to CASRPDRSAPYEQYF.

As regards this clone: The junction departs from the called germline gene at one end, perhaps through a read error. V gene TRBV9 combines with J gene TRBJ2-1, with TRBD2 identical over 7 bases. The CDR3 runs to 15 residues. Germline V gene lookup returns CDR1 SGDLS and CDR2 YYNGEE. The CDR3 loop reads CASSASGVSDNEQFF. Here the CDR3 DNA reads TGTGCCAGCAGTGCGAGCGGGGTCTCCGACAATGAGCAGTTCTTC. Complete variable domain (other parts from reference TRBV9 and TRBJ2-1): DSGVTQTPKHLITATGQRVTLRCSPRSGDLSVYWYQQSLDQGLQFLIQYYNGEERAKGNILERFSAQQFPDLHSELNLSSLELGDSALYFCASSASGVSDNEQFFGPGTRLTVL.

This chain links TRBV5-4 with TRBJ1-2; 12 positions match TRBD1. The ends lost 4 bases at V and 6 bases at J; junction bases unmatched: 10. The CDR3 consists of 16 residues. CDR1 and CDR2 (germline): SGHNT, YYREEE (reference sequence). This CDR3 is CASSPSGGTGGDGYTF. DNA for the CDR3: TGTGCCAGCAGCCCCTCGGGGGGGACAGGGGGCGATGGCTACACCTTC.

This rearrangement joins TRBV2 to TRBJ1-1; D is possibly TRBD1 (5 bases). CDR1 and CDR2 (germline): SNHLY, FYNNEI. This CDR3 spans 13 amino acids. Trimming pared 7 bases from V and 0 bases from J, leaving 9 bases between. DNA of the CDR3: TGTGCCAGCAAGGGGTCGTTGAACACTGAAGCTTTCTTT. Protein sequence: CASKGSLNTEAFF.